This T cell receptor (beta chain) was captured by sequencing in a study of blood T cell repertoires in COVID-19. Study-wide context: Acute-phase and convalescent COVID-19 samples originated in the United States, Italy and Spain. Sources were T cells, B-cell-depleted T cells, or PBMCs; the material itself was cDNA or gDNA.

Enrolled during active infection, Seattle patients were then followed longitudinally. The germline V gene encodes CDR1 LNHNV and CDR2 YYDKDF (reference sequence). This CDR3 spans 15 amino acids. Deletions cut 3 bases from V and 2 bases from J, with 14 bases between. Per the study methods: Nucleated cell counts were estimated from reference gene primer amplification. The table came from immunoSEQ multiplex PCR; TCRdb's copy has only in-frame clones and leaves some out. V and J calls and clone size come straight from that table; D and trimming were deduced from the DNA. Of roughly 160,000 clones listed, just over 90% are singletons.

J is TRBJ2-7 and V is TRBV15, with D maybe TRBD1 (5 bases). This TCR was sampled from a man between 18 and 35 years old with COVID-19, enrolled during active disease. Sequences were obtained from peripheral blood. The chain's CDR3 is CATSRSRGPPYEQYF. In DNA, the CDR3 is TGTGCCACCAGCAGGAGTAGGGGCCCTCCCTACGAGCAGTACTTC.